This T cell receptor (beta chain) was sequenced during a study of T cells in Graves' hyperthyroidism and ophthalmopathy. RNA transcripts were the template for amplifying TCR beta CDR3 regions. During a first-round RT-PCR of the TCR CDR3, the HTBI primer set was used. From the multiplex PCR reads, TCRdb called clonotypes with MiXCR, one entry per CDR3 protein. Of about 500,000 distinct CDR3 sequences in the sample, roughly 18% were seen once. The length of the CDR3 is 15 residues. V lost 5 bases to trimming and J lost 5 bases; unmatched junction nucleotides: 10. CDR1 and CDR2 (germline): SEHNR, FQNEAQ (reference sequence). Duration under 3 months, a NOSPECS grade of at least 4, and a Clinical Activity Score of at least 3 characterized the ophthalmopathy patients. This clonotype was counted a few times. The antigen remains undetermined. Study-wide results and limits: Researchers found most expanded thyroid clonotypes above 0.001 in blood as well.

This TCR came from a woman aged 18-35 years with Graves' ophthalmopathy. The sequencing sample was made of blood. This rearrangement joins TRBV7-9 to TRBJ2-7, with TRBD1 matching over 9 bases. The DNA of the CDR3 is TGTGCCAGCAGCCTGAGGGGGACAGGGTCTCACGAGCAGTACTTC. Its protein is CASSLRGTGSHEQYF.